These T cell receptor beta chains were read from a single sample in a study of blood T cell repertoires in COVID-19. Sequencing was performed with immunoSEQ multiplex PCR; in TCRdb, only in-frame clones are kept and a portion is missing. The data show about 430,000 clones, about 88% seen once. Input material: PBMCs or T cells enriched from blood (not recorded which). The receptors come from a woman between 18 and 29 years old who had been exposed to COVID-19. Each CDR3 is given with its conserved first and last residue. Fields, in order: J gene, clone size, D gene, V gene, CDR3 DNA, CDR3 protein. A D gene is named only where the DNA matches it firmly. Only part of the rows carry a size: once, few, many, or a class if the clone is expanded.

TRBJ2-2 - - TRBV7-3 TGTGCCAGCAGCGTATCGGGGACCGGGGAGCTGTTTTTT CASSVSGTGELFF
TRBJ2-1 - TRBD2 TRBV7-9 TGTGCCAGCAGCGGGACTACGAGGATCTCCTACAATGAGCAGTTCTTC CASSGTTRISYNEQFF
TRBJ2-1 - - TRBV21-1 TGTGCCAGCTGTCCCGCCGGGACACCTTACAATGAGCAGTTCTTC CASCPAGTPYNEQFF
TRBJ2-7 - - TRBV19 TGTGCCAGTAGTATCGGGCTAGCGCCATATTCCGAGCAGTACTTC CASSIGLAPYSEQYF
TRBJ2-3 - - TRBV28 TGTGCCAGCAGCCGGACTATCACAGATACGCAGTATTTT CASSRTITDTQYF
TRBJ1-1 - - TRBV27 TGTGCCAGCAGTCTCCGCGGGCAGCCAAACACTGAAGCTTTCTTT CASSLRGQPNTEAFF
TRBJ1-1 - - TRBV4-2 TGTGCCAGCACCCACTCTTTGGGAAAGGACAGGAACACTGAAGCTTTCTTT CASTHSLGKDRNTEAFF
TRBJ1-5 once - TRBV12-3/TRBV12-4 TGTGCCAGCAGTTACAAAAGCAATCAGCCCCAGCATTTT CASSYKSNQPQHF
TRBJ2-7 - - TRBV9 TGTGCCAGCAGGGGACACTGTCGCTTC CASRGHCRF
TRBJ2-7 once TRBD1 TRBV5-3 TGTGCCAGAAGCTTTAGATCCCCGAAAGGGGGCGAGTACGAGCAGTACTTC CARSFRSPKGGEYEQYF
TRBJ1-1 - - TRBV5-6 TGTGCCAGCAGCCCTACCGGAGTTGAAACTGAAGCTTTCTTT CASSPTGVETEAFF
TRBJ1-5 - TRBD1 TRBV19 TGTGCCAGTAGTAAGAGACAGGGGGGAGGACAGCCCCAGCATTTT CASSKRQGGGQPQHF
TRBJ1-2 few TRBD1 TRBV12-3/TRBV12-4 TGTGCCAGCCAAGACCAGGGGGCAGGGGGCTACACCTTC CASQDQGAGGYTF
TRBJ2-2 - - TRBV18 TGTGCCAGCTCGCAGGGACAAGGGGCCGCCGGGGAGCTGTTTTTT CASSQGQGAAGELFF
TRBJ2-2 - TRBD2 TRBV4-3 TGCGCCAGCAGCCCAGGGACTAGCGGGGGGGCGTTCACCGGGGAGCTGTTTTTT CASSPGTSGGAFTGELFF
TRBJ2-5 - TRBD1 TRBV28 TGTGCCAGCAGTCCAACGACAGGGCATGGAGAGACCCAGTACTTC CASSPTTGHGETQYF